This entry features one T cell receptor beta chain sequence. The antigen remains undetermined. The data belong to a study of cytomegalovirus exposure and HLA in healthy donors. Overall study results and limits: Listed as cytomegalovirus-associated were 170 or so TCR beta chains.

The trim removed 4 bases at V and 0 bases at J, leaving 4 bases unmatched. Germline-derived CDR1 and CDR2 are SGHRS and YFSETQ. This CDR3 region has 16 residues. PCR primers comprised 60 Vbeta and 13 Jbeta primers. Sequenced by immunoSEQ multiplex PCR; TCRdb stores in-frame clones only, minus some. The data contain 100,000 to 150,000 clones, around four fifths of them singletons. The source of this sequence is a female donor in good health and CMV-seronegative. This chain uses TRBV5-1 with TRBJ2-7; 13 bases are a match to TRBD2. The sample taken for sequencing was PBMCs. Here the CDR3 reads CASSKGTSGNSYEQYF. The DNA for the CDR3 is TGCGCCAGCAGCAAAGGGACTAGCGGGAACTCCTACGAGCAGTACTTC.